The sequence of this TCR beta chain was determined in a study of beta chain features in type 1 diabetes. Points from the study as a whole: Among patients with Type 1 diabetes, TCRB CDR3s were moderately but significantly shorter in every one of the four CD4+ subsets. The study found fewer insertions and more deletions at VDJ junctions in type 1 diabetes patients.

Staining for CD45RO/CCR7/CD25/CD127/CD95/CD27 allowed sorting of CD4+ naive, central memory, regulatory and stem cell-like memory cells. This clone has more than one count but fewer than ten. What it binds is unknown. Expressed TCRB transcripts were sequenced, since all the RNA that had been isolated was reverse transcribed. TCRdb's copy holds only in-frame clones and misses some; the assay was immunoSEQ multiplex PCR. Among 680,000 or so clones listed, around 15% were seen once. The TCR originated in a man younger than 30 with type 1 diabetes. The sequenced sample was naive CD4+ T cells from blood.

CDR3 bases: TGTGCCATCAGTGAGAGGGCTAGCGGGGGGCCCCGAACTCAAGCCACAGATACGCAGTATTTT. Amino acids: CAISERASGGPRTQATDTQYF. The J gene is TRBJ2-3, the V gene TRBV10-3; 11 positions match TRBD2. The CDR3 is 21 residues long. Per the germline V gene, CDR1 is ENHRY and CDR2 is SYGVKD. After removal of 2 bases from V and 2 bases from J, the junction contained 18 bases not matched to a gene.